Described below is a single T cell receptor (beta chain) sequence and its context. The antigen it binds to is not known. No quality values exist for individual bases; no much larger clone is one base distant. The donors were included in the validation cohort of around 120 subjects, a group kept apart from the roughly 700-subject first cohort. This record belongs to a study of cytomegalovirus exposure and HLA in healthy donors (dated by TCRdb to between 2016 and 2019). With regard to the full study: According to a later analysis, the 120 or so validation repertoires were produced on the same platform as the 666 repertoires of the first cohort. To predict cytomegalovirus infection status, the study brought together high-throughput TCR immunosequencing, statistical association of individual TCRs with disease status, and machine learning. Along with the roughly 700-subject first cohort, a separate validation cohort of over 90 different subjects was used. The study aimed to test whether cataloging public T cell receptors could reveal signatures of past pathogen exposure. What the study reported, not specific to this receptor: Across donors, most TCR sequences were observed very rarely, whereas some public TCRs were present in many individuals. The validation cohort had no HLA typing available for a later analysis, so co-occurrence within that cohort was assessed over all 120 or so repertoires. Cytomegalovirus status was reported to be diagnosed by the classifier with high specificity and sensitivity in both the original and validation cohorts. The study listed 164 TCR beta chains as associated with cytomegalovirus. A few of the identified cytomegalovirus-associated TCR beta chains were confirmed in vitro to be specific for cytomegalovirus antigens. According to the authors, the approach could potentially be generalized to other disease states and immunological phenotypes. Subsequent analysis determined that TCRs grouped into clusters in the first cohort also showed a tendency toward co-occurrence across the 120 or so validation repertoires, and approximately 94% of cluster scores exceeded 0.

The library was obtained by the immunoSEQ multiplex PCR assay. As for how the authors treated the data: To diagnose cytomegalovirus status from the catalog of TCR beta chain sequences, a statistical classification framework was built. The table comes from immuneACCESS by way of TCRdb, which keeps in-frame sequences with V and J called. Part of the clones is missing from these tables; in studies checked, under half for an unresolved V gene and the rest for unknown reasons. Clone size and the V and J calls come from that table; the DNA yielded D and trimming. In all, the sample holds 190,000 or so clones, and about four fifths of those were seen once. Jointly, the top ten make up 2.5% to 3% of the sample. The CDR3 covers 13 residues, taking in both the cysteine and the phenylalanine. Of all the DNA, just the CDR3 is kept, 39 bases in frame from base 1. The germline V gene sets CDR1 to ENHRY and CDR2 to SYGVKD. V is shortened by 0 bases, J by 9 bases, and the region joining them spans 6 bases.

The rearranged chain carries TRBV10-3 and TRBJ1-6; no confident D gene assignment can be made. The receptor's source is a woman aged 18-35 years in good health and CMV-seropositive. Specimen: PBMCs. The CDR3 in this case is CAISESISSPLHF. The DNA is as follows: TGTGCCATCAGTGAGTCAATTAGTTCACCCCTCCACTTT.